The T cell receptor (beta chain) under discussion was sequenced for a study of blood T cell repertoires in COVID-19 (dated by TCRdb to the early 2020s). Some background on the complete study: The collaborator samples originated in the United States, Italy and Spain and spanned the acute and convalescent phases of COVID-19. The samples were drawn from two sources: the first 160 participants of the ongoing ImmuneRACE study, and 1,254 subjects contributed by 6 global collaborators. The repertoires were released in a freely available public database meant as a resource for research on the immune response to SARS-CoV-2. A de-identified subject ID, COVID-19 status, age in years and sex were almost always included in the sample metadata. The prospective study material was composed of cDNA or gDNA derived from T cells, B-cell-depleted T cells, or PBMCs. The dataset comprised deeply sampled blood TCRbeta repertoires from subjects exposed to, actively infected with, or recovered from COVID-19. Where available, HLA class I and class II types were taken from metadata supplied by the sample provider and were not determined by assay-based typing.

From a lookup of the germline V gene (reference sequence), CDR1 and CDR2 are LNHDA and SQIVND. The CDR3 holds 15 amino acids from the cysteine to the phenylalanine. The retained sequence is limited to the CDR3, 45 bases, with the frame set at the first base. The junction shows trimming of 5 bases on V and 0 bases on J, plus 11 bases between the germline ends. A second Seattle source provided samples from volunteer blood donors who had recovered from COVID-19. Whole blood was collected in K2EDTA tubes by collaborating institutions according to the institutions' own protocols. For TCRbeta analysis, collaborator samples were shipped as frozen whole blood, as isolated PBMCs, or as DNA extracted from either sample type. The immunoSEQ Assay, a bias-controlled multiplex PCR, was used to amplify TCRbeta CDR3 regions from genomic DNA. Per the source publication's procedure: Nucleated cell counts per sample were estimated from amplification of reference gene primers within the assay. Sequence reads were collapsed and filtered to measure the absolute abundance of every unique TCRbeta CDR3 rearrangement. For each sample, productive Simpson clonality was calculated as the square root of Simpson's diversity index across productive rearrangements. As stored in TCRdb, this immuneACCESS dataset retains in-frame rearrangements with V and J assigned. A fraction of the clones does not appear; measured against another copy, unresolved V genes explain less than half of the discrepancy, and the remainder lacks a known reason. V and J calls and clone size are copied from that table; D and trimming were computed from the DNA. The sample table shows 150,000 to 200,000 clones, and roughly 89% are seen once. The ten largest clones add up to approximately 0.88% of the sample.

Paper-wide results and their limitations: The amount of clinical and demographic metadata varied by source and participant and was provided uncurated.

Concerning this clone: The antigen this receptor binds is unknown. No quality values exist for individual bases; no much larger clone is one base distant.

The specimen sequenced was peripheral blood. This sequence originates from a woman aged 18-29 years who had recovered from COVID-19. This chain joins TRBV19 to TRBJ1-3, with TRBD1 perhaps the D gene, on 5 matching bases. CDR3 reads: CASSLGAISGNTIYF. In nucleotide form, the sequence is TGTGCCAGTAGTCTTGGGGCGATCTCTGGAAACACCATATATTTT. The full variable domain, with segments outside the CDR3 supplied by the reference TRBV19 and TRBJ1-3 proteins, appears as DGGITQSPKYLFRKEGQNVTLSCEQNLNHDAMYWYRQDPGQGLRLIYYSQIVNDFQKGDIAEGYSVSREKKESFPLTVTSAQKNPTAFYLCASSLGAISGNTIYFGEGSWLTVV.